One T cell receptor beta chain is described in this entry. No antigen is known for it. The CDR3 spans 13 residues. Germline V lookup: CDR1 ENHRY, CDR2 SYGVKD. The V and J ends lost 4 bases and 5 bases respectively, with 11 bases between them. This sample is drawn from a study of shared clonotypes between healthy human individuals. The repertoire was sequenced with immunoSEQ multiplex PCR; TCRdb's copy has only in-frame clones and lacks some. Seen here are 2 million or so clones, 85% to 95% observed once, and the top ten hold 0.1% to 0.15%. The study separated CD4+ cells into CD45RA+ naive and CD45RA-negative memory subsets. Overall study results and limits: Sharing across four donors was highest in naive CD4 (roughly 5%) and lowest in memory CD8 (approximately 0.4%). The genetic and exposure-history diversity represented was limited by few donors. Non-shared clonotypes were found to have lower generation probabilities than the clonotypes that were shared by all four of the sorted-subset donors.

The sequencing input was naive CD4+ T cells sorted from blood. Subset reported: CD45RA+ positively selected. The sequence came from a man younger than 30 in good health. This chain uses TRBV10-3 with TRBJ2-5; D gene ambiguous. DNA of the CDR3: TGTGCCATCAGTGGCACGAGTGTTGAGACCCAGTACTTC. As protein: CAISGTSVETQYF.